One and the same sample provided the 27 T cell receptor beta chains below, sequenced in a study of control samples from healthy donors and cancer patients. Clones were sequenced by immunoSEQ multiplex PCR, and TCRdb holds only the in-frame ones, with some missing. Of roughly 24,000 clones listed, 83% are singletons. Sequenced material: PBMCs. These receptors originate from a man aged 55-75 years with head and neck cancer.

This clone was seen only once. This chain connects TRBV5-4 to TRBJ1-1, with D possibly matching TRBD1 (6 bases). Germline V gene sequence: CDR1 SGHNT, CDR2 YYREEE (reference sequence). Trimming shortened V by 3 bases and J by 4 bases, and 13 bases separated the two germline ends. CDR3 length equals 14 residues. The CDR3 spells CASSSGVVSTEAFF. The CDR3 coding sequence is TGTGCCAGCAGCTCAGGGGTCGTTAGCACTGAAGCTTTCTTT. The variable domain in full, completed from reference TRBV5-4 and TRBJ1-1, reads ETGVTQSPTHLIKTRGQQVTLRCSSQSGHNTVSWYQQALGQGPQFIFQYYREEENGRGNFPPRFSGLQFPNYSSELNVNALELDDSALYLCASSSGVVSTEAFFGQGTRLTVV.

This clone has just one count. The V call is TRBV5-1, the J call TRBJ2-3; TRBD2 might be the D (7 bases). Germline values: CDR1 SGHRS, CDR2 YFSETQ. The length of the CDR3 is 16 residues. The ends were cut back, 3 bases at V and 3 bases at J, with 17 bases in the middle. CDR3: CASSSEGGARTDTQYF. CDR3 DNA sequence: TGCGCCAGCAGCTCCGAGGGGGGGGCGAGGACAGATACGCAGTATTTT.

This clone occurred a few times. The rearrangement uses TRBV27 and TRBJ1-2; 9 positions agree with TRBD1. V shed 6 bases and J 7 bases; nucleotides not matched to a gene: 9. The CDR3 is 14 amino acids. Germline V gives CDR1 MNHEY, CDR2 SMNVEV (reference sequence). The CDR3 reads CASRRTGEESGYTF. In DNA form, the CDR3 reads TGTGCCAGCAGACGGACAGGGGAAGAGAGTGGCTACACCTTC.

This clone has only one observation. This sequence joins TRBV2 and TRBJ2-5; D is unclear. Trimming removed 4 bases at V and 4 bases at J, with 4 bases between. The CDR3 is 11 residues long. Germline CDR1 reads SNHLY; CDR2 reads FYNNEI. The CDR3 spells CASSGAETQYF. DNA of the CDR3: TGTGCCAGCAGTGGGGCAGAGACCCAGTACTTC.

The chain employs TRBV29-1 and TRBJ2-1, with 9 bases aligning to TRBD2. Germline trimming cut 4 bases from V and 4 bases from J; bases unmatched to any gene: 5. Germline CDR1 reads SQVTM; CDR2 reads ANQGSEA. This CDR3 comprises 14 residues. The CDR3, as DNA: TGCAGCGTTGGTCCGGGACTAGCTTACAATGAGCAGTTCTTC. Residues: CSVGPGLAYNEQFF.

In DNA form, the CDR3 reads TGTGCCAGCAGCCAAGATTTCCGGGATGGGCGAGCTTTCTTT. Protein product: CASSQDFRDGRAFF. This sequence joins TRBV3-1 (or the pseudogene TRBV3-2) and TRBJ1-1, with no clear D. With 0 bases removed from V and 10 bases from J, the gap between germline ends came to 15 bases. From germline, CDR1 is LGHDT and CDR2 YNNKEL (reference sequence). The CDR3 spans 14 residues.

This clone appeared a few times. Here the CDR3 DNA reads TGTGCCACCAGCAGGGGACAGGGGGACAACGAGCAGTACTTC. Amino acid sequence: CATSRGQGDNEQYF. The J gene is TRBJ2-7, the V gene TRBV15, with 11 bases lining up with TRBD1. The CDR3 is 14 amino acids. Germline-derived CDR1 and CDR2 are LNHNV and YYDKDF (reference sequence). V shed 3 bases, J shed 5 bases, and the junction held 3 bases outside the gene matches.

The genes are TRBV5-1 and TRBJ1-1, with 9 bases that match TRBD1. The CDR3 length is 16 residues. Germline V gives CDR1 SGHRS, CDR2 YFSETQ. Germline trimming cut 2 bases from V and 0 bases from J; bases unmatched to any gene: 5. CDR3 nucleotide sequence: TGCGCCAGCAGCTTTAGGGGACAGGGATTGAACACTGAAGCTTTCTTT. Translation: CASSFRGQGLNTEAFF.

J is TRBJ2-1 and V is TRBV29-1, with 9 bases identical to TRBD2. Losses at the gene ends were 7 bases for V and 6 bases for J; bases not matched to a gene: 13. CDR1 SQVTM and CDR2 ANQGSEA come from the germline V gene. The CDR3 totals 15 residues. Here the CDR3 DNA reads TGCAGCGCTCGGGAAGGAGGTAGCGGGGGCAATGAGCAGTTCTTC. Protein product: CSAREGGSGGNEQFF.

This sequence joins TRBV28 and TRBJ2-7, with TRBD1 identical over 9 bases. The CDR3 covers 15 residues. CDR1 and CDR2 from the germline V gene are MDHEN and SYDVKM. V was clipped by 6 bases and J by 5 bases; unmatched bases: 11. The CDR3 DNA reads as TGTGCCAGCAGACGTGAGAGGGACAGGGCCCACGAGCAGTACTTC. The encoded protein is CASRRERDRAHEQYF.

The rearrangement joins TRBV29-1 to TRBJ2-5, with TRBD1 as a possible D gene (6 bases). Germline V CDR1 and CDR2: SQVTM, ANQGSEA. V was trimmed by 8 bases and J by 5 bases, leaving 15 bases between them. This CDR3 is 12 amino acids long. The CDR3 loop reads CSTGQSGETQYF. The CDR3 DNA follows: TGCAGCACCGGACAGTCAGGGGAGACCCAGTACTTC.

The rearrangement joins TRBV28 to TRBJ1-2; 9 nucleotides align to TRBD1. CDR1 MDHEN and CDR2 SYDVKM come from the germline V gene. The CDR3 is 15 residues long. V lost 1 base, J lost 4 bases, and 4 bases stayed unmatched. CDR3 sequence: CASSLSSGQGYGYTF. The CDR3 nucleotides are TGTGCCAGCAGTTTATCCTCGGGACAGGGCTATGGCTACACCTTC.

This sequence joins TRBV5-4 and TRBJ1-1, with 9 bases matching TRBD1. Per germline, CDR1 SGHNT and CDR2 YYREEE (reference sequence). This CDR3 is built from 14 residues. Unmatched junction bases numbered 7, after V lost 4 bases and J lost 6 bases. The CDR3 nucleotides read TGTGCCAGCAGCCCCTGGGACAGGGCGGCTGAAGCTTTCTTT. This sequence encodes CASSPWDRAAEAFF.

The chain joins TRBV19 to TRBJ2-1; TRBD2 aligns across 8 bases. V shed 5 bases and J 3 bases; nucleotides not matched to a gene: 6. CDR3 size: 15 residues. Germline CDR1 LNHDA, CDR2 SQIVND (reference sequence). CDR3 bases: TGTGCCAGTAGTTTAGCGGGATTGGGCTACAATGAGCAGTTCTTC. As protein: CASSLAGLGYNEQFF.

CDR3 protein: CASIGENYGYTF. For the CDR3, the DNA is TGTGCCAGTATAGGAGAAAACTATGGCTACACCTTC. The chain uses TRBV19 and TRBJ1-2; no definite D call. The CDR3 runs to 12 residues. Germline CDR1 and CDR2: LNHDA and SQIVND (reference sequence). V was pared by 7 bases and J by 2 bases, with 8 bases between.

The gene calls are TRBV24-1 and TRBJ2-1; TRBD1 agrees at 11 bases. V was clipped by 4 bases and J by 6 bases; unmatched bases: 4. The CDR3 consists of 15 residues. From germline, CDR1 is KGHDR and CDR2 SFDVKD. Written as DNA, the CDR3 is TGTGCCACCAGTGAAGCCGGGACAGGGGGCAATGAGCAGTTCTTC. It encodes CATSEAGTGGNEQFF.

The chain uses TRBV29-1 and TRBJ1-2, with D maybe TRBD1 (5 bases). Trimming took off 2 bases at V and 6 bases at J, with 13 bases between the two ends. Germline assignment: CDR1 SQVTM and CDR2 ANQGSEA. This CDR3 contains 13 residues. The CDR3 is CSVERQRFDGYTF. Written as DNA, the CDR3 is TGCAGCGTTGAAAGACAGCGCTTCGATGGCTACACCTTC.

The chain recombines TRBV2 with TRBJ2-7, with TRBD2 identical over 9 bases. The J segment lost 3 bases and the V segment lost 2 bases, leaving 5 bases of the junction unmatched. The CDR3 consists of 15 residues. Germline V CDR1 and CDR2: SNHLY, FYNNEI. This CDR3 reads CASSEKAGGFYEQYF. Here the CDR3 DNA reads TGTGCCAGCAGTGAAAAAGCGGGAGGTTTCTACGAGCAGTACTTC.

CDR3 residues: CASSGNRNTEAFF. CDR3 DNA: TGCGCCAGCAGTGGTAACAGGAACACTGAAGCTTTCTTT. The chain joins TRBV10-1 to TRBJ1-1; unclear D gene. CDR3 size: 13 residues. With 4 bases removed from V and 1 base from J, the gap between germline ends came to 7 bases. The V gene's germline CDR1 is WNHNN and CDR2 SYGVQD (reference sequence).

The chain carries TRBV6-5 and TRBJ1-1; 8 positions match TRBD1. Germline V gives CDR1 MNHEY, CDR2 SVGAGI. V lost 5 bases to trimming and J lost 2 bases; unmatched junction nucleotides: 4. The CDR3 loop spans 14 amino acids. The CDR3 region has the DNA TGTGCCAGCAGTCGGACAGGGCTTAACACTGAAGCTTTCTTT. As protein: CASSRTGLNTEAFF.

This clone was observed a few times. This chain connects TRBV29-1 to TRBJ1-1; 7 bases are shared with TRBD1. V lost 0 bases to trimming and J lost 7 bases; unmatched junction nucleotides: 5. The CDR3 has 13 amino acids. CDR1 and CDR2 (germline): SQVTM, ANQGSEA. In DNA form, the CDR3 reads TGCAGCGTTGAAGAAGTGAGGGACAGTGAAGCTTTCTTT. Protein sequence: CSVEEVRDSEAFF.

The gene calls are TRBV12-5 and TRBJ1-5; no reliable D call. The CDR3 extends over 14 amino acids. The V gene lost 3 bases and the J gene lost 2 bases, with 8 bases spanning the gap. The germline V gene has CDR1 LGHNT and CDR2 FRNRAP. The CDR3 region is CASGFWIRNQPQHF. Written as DNA, the CDR3 is TGTGCTAGTGGTTTTTGGATCCGCAATCAGCCCCAGCATTTT. The full variable domain, rest sourced from reference TRBV12-5 and TRBJ1-5, is DARVTQTPRHKVTEMGQEVTMRCQPILGHNTVFWYRQTMMQGLELLAYFRNRAPLDDSGMPKDRFSAEMPDATLATLKIQPSEPRDSAVYFCASGFWIRNQPQHFGDGTRLSIL.

This clone was detected only a few times. The chain recombines TRBV11-1 with TRBJ2-7; D remains unclear. CDR1 is SGHAT and CDR2 is FQDESV in the germline V gene (reference sequence). This CDR3 contains 12 residues. Trimming removed 2 bases from V and 5 bases from J, with 7 bases in between. The CDR3 DNA is TGTGCCAGCAGCTTATCACGGAACGAGCAGTACTTC. Translation gives CASSLSRNEQYF.

This sequence joins TRBV19 and TRBJ2-4; 15 bases are shared with TRBD2. Germline CDR1 is LNHDA and CDR2 is SQIVND (reference sequence). The CDR3 has 20 amino acids. The V segment lost 0 bases and the J segment 1 base; nucleotides outside the gene matches: 7. The CDR3 coding sequence is TGTGCCAGTAGTATAGACTGGACTAGCGGGAGGGCCGGGGCCAAAAACATTCAGTACTTC. It yields the protein CASSIDWTSGRAGAKNIQYF.

J is TRBJ1-5 and V is TRBV10-1; a possible D gene is TRBD1 (5 bases). Germline V gene sequence: CDR1 WNHNN, CDR2 SYGVQD (reference sequence). V was shortened by 0 bases and J by 7 bases, with 10 bases between the two germline ends. The CDR3 has 14 amino acids. In nucleotides, the CDR3 is TGCGCCAGCAGTGAGTCAGGGGATGGACAGCCCCAGCATTTT. It yields the protein CASSESGDGQPQHF.

The chain is built from TRBV29-1 and TRBJ2-7; 11 nucleotides match TRBD2. V lost 1 base and J lost 0; bases outside the gene matches: 5. The CDR3 spans 16 residues. Germline V gene data show CDR1 as SQVTM and CDR2 as ANQGSEA. In DNA, the CDR3 is TGCAGCGTTGAAGGGGGACTAGCGGAGAGCTCCTACGAGCAGTACTTC. Protein: CSVEGGLAESSYEQYF.

The chain uses TRBV12-3 or TRBV12-4 and TRBJ2-1; the D is unclear. Deletions cut 6 bases from V and 10 bases from J, with 10 bases between. The CDR3 loop spans 11 amino acids. CDR3 region: CASSFFNEQFF. The CDR3 coding sequence is TGTGCCAGCAGCTTTTTCAACGAGCAGTTCTTC.